This T cell receptor beta chain was captured in a study of blood T cell repertoires in COVID-19. The authors' processing: Estimation of nucleated cell counts was performed using reference gene primer amplification. Produced via immunoSEQ multiplex PCR; TCRdb's table is partial and in-frame only. V, J and clone size are taken as reported in that table, and D and trimming were inferred from the DNA itself. This sample yields approximately 350,000 clones, of which around 82% are seen a single time; approximately 3.1% belongs to the top ten. The sequenced sample was peripheral blood. The TCR was taken from a man aged 25 to 40 with active or convalescent COVID-19.

CDR3 DNA sequence: TGTGCCAGTAGCCCCCAAGTAGATCAGCCCCAGCATTTT. This sequence encodes CASSPQVDQPQHF. The chain combines TRBV19 with TRBJ1-5; D is ambiguous. V was pared by 6 bases and J by 5 bases, with 11 bases between. This CDR3 comprises 13 residues. The germline V gene encodes CDR1 LNHDA and CDR2 SQIVND (reference sequence).